The rows below give T cell receptor beta chains drawn from one sample of a study of beta chain features in type 1 diabetes. Sequencing used immunoSEQ multiplex PCR; TCRdb keeps in-frame clones, though not all of them. The repertoire includes 640,000 or so clones, around an eighth of them detected once, and 0.02% to 0.025% sits in the top ten. Sample: naive CD4+ T cells from blood. The origin of the receptors is a man aged 18 to 30 with type 1 diabetes. The CDR3 runs from the conserved cysteine through the conserved F or W. The D gene is left open where the match is weak. The size field is filled for only some rows; it gives once, few, many or a size class.

TRBJ1-4 few TRBV30 TRBD1 TGTGCCTGGAGTAGGACAGGGTTTAACGAAAAACTGTTTTTT CAWSRTGFNEKLFF
TRBJ2-7 - TRBV19 - TGTGCCAGTAGTATCAGGAACAGGCCCGGGGACGAGCAGTACTTC CASSIRNRPGDEQYF
TRBJ1-1 - TRBV14 - TGTGCCAGCAGCCAGGGACCTGGATACACTGAAGCTTTCTTT CASSQGPGYTEAFF
TRBJ1-2 - TRBV7-9 - TGTGCCAGCAGCTCTTTACCAGGACAGTATGGCTACACCTTC CASSSLPGQYGYTF
TRBJ2-2 - TRBV5-1 - TGCGCCAGCGCAGTAACTCTCGGGACCGGGGAGCTGTTTTTT CASAVTLGTGELFF
TRBJ1-2 few TRBV25-1 - TGTGCCAGCAGTTGGGGAACCGGGACAAAGGCTAACTATGGCTACACCTTC CASSWGTGTKANYGYTF
TRBJ2-7 few TRBV5-1 - TGCGCCAGCAGCCTACTAGCAAATCACGAGCAGTACTTC CASSLLANHEQYF
TRBJ2-3 - TRBV5-4 TRBD1 TGTGCCAGCAGTTTGAGAGGTAGGGGGCCGGTAGATACGCAGTATTTT CASSLRGRGPVDTQYF
TRBJ1-2 few TRBV30 TRBD1 TGTGCCCGACATCCGGGACAGGGGGGAAACTATGGCTACACCTTC CARHPGQGGNYGYTF
TRBJ2-1 - TRBV7-2 - TGTGCCAGCAGCTTAGCACGGGATGAGCAGTTCTTC CASSLARDEQFF
TRBJ2-5 few TRBV28 - TGTGCCAGCAGCTCGCATGGGGGGGGCGCGAGGGAGACCCAGTACTTC CASSSHGGGARETQYF
TRBJ2-7 - TRBV7-2 TRBD1 TGTGCCAGCAGCCCTTCTGGACAGGGCTCCTACGAGCAGTACTTC CASSPSGQGSYEQYF
TRBJ1-4 - TRBV4-1 TRBD1 TGCGCCAGCAGCGGCCAGGGGGGTGAAAAACTGTTTTTT CASSGQGGEKLFF
TRBJ1-2 few TRBV30 - TGTGCCTGGAGCCAAGCCTATGGCTACACCTTC CAWSQAYGYTF